The 32 T cell receptor beta chains below all came from one sample that was sequenced in a study of blood T cells in healthy people across ages. A second about 7 to 12 cycle PCR used barcoded and J-beta primers. A single record per CDR3 protein comes from TCRdb applying MiXCR to the 5' RACE reads. The table has approximately 800,000 distinct CDR3 sequences, 20% to 25% seen once; the top ten hold approximately 3.7%. These data also formed part of another study, on T cells of mothers and their children.

Input material: blood. All receptors come from a boy between 10 and 17 years old in good health.

This chain uses TRBV5-1 with TRBJ1-4; TRBD1 matches at 7 bases. The germline gives CDR1 SGHRS, CDR2 YFSETQ. The CDR3 sequence is 16 residues long. J gave up 7 bases and V 4 bases, and 13 bases lay outside the gene matches. The CDR3 loop is CASSPSPQGQGEKLFF. CDR3 nucleotides: TGCGCCAGCAGCCCCAGTCCACAGGGGCAGGGTGAAAAACTGTTTTTT.

This clonotype was detected only a few times. The genes are TRBV6-6 and TRBJ1-5; 9 nucleotides align to TRBD1. Unmatched junction bases numbered 6, after V lost 0 bases and J lost 6 bases. Germline V gene lookup returns CDR1 MNHNY and CDR2 SVGAGI (reference sequence). The CDR3 is 16 residues long. CDR3 in DNA: TGTGCCAGCAGTTACTCCTCGACAGGGGGAGGTCAGCCCCAGCATTTT. Translation gives CASSYSSTGGGQPQHF.

This rearrangement joins TRBV7-2 to TRBJ2-5; TRBD2 agrees at 13 bases. The better agreement between TRBJ2-1 and the DNA end casts doubt on the J call. Germline loops: CDR1 SGHTA, CDR2 FQGNSA. The CDR3 runs 14 residues. CDR3 bases: TGTGCCAGCAGACCCGGGACTAGCGGGACTGAGCAGTTCTTC. Encoded protein: CASRPGTSGTEQFF.

V gene TRBV29-1 combines with J gene TRBJ2-1, with 12 positions matching TRBD1. The DNA end lines up better with TRBJ2-7; the J call may be wrong. The CDR3 runs to 20 residues. Germline V gene data show CDR1 as SQVTM and CDR2 as ANQGSEA. The CDR3 protein is CSVEAGISGTGGDYPYEQYF. CDR3 DNA sequence: TGCAGCGTTGAGGCTGGTATCAGCGGGACAGGGGGCGATTACCCCTACGAGCAGTACTTC.

This clonotype was observed a handful of times. J is TRBJ2-7 and V is TRBV20-1; the match to TRBD2 covers 8 bases. V lost 5 bases to trimming and J lost 2 bases; unmatched junction nucleotides: 17. Germline CDR1 reads DFQATT; CDR2 reads SNEGSKA (reference sequence). The CDR3 has 17 amino acids. The CDR3 DNA follows: TGCAGTGCTCTCGCTCGGGAGGGAGCGGGAGATCCCTACGAGCAGTACTTC. Translating it yields CSALAREGAGDPYEQYF.

J is TRBJ1-6 and V is TRBV4-3; D is possibly TRBD1 (5 bases). Trimming removed 0 bases from V and 7 bases from J, with 10 bases in between. Germline CDR1 LGHNA, CDR2 YSLEER. CDR3 size: 15 residues. CDR3 sequence reads: CASSQEGVWNSPLHF. CDR3 in DNA: TGCGCCAGCAGCCAAGAAGGGGTGTGGAATTCACCCCTCCACTTT.

This clonotype has a handful of counts. An end of the junction does not agree with germline; a read error may underlie this. The chain uses TRBV18 and TRBJ1-2; 7 nucleotides agree with TRBD1. Germline loops: CDR1 KGHSH, CDR2 LQKENI. CDR3 size: 13 residues. The CDR3 DNA is TGTACCAGCTCACCCGACAGGGACTATGGCTACACCTTC. This translates into CTSSPDRDYGYTF.

The chain joins TRBV20-1 to TRBJ2-2; tentative D call: TRBD2 (6 bases). CDR3 size: 13 residues. From germline, CDR1 is DFQATT and CDR2 SNEGSKA (reference sequence). V shed 0 bases and J shed 9 bases, with 11 bases lying between them. DNA of the CDR3: TGCAGTGCTAGAGACGGCGGGAAGAGGGAGCTGTTTTTT. As protein: CSARDGGKRELFF.

V gene TRBV28 combines with J gene TRBJ2-5, with 8 bases matching TRBD1. The J call is uncertain, as TRBJ2-1 better fits the DNA end. Germline loops: CDR1 MDHEN, CDR2 SYDVKM. The CDR3 spans 15 residues. CDR3 amino acids: CASSPRTGFNNEQFF. DNA of the CDR3: TGTGCCAGCAGTCCGCGGACAGGGTTCAACAATGAGCAGTTCTTC.

This clonotype turned up a few times. V gene TRBV7-9 combines with J gene TRBJ2-4; no reliable D call. Trimming took off 0 bases at V and 0 bases at J, with 9 bases between the two ends. The CDR3 length is 16 residues. Germline values: CDR1 SEHNR, CDR2 FQNEAQ (reference sequence). CDR3 in amino acids: CASSLARDLAKNIQYF. In DNA form, the CDR3 reads TGTGCCAGCAGCTTAGCCCGAGATCTAGCCAAAAACATTCAGTACTTC.

The chain is built from TRBV5-1 and TRBJ1-1; D ambiguous. Germline V gives CDR1 SGHRS, CDR2 YFSETQ. V was pared by 4 bases and J by 1 base, with 8 bases between. The length of the CDR3 is 13 residues. The chain's CDR3 is CASSRPGNTEAFF. In DNA, the CDR3 is TGCGCCAGCAGCCGTCCGGGGAACACTGAAGCTTTCTTT.

With regard to this clonotype: A junction boundary mismatches the germline segment, possibly from a read error. The CDR3 coding sequence is TGTGCCAGCAGTTTGGCGGTATCCTACGAGCAGTACTTC. Translation gives CASSLAVSYEQYF. The rearrangement uses TRBV5-1 and TRBJ2-7; D is unclear. Germline CDR1 and CDR2: SGHRS and YFSETQ. CDR3 length equals 13 residues.

V gene TRBV20-1 combines with J gene TRBJ2-7, with 9 bases fitting TRBD1. The V segment lost 5 bases and the J segment 6 bases; nucleotides outside the gene matches: 11. This CDR3 has 14 amino acids. In germline, CDR1 is DFQATT, CDR2 SNEGSKA (reference sequence). The CDR3 sequence is CSAPSATGGLEQYF. The DNA of the CDR3 is TGCAGTGCTCCCTCCGCGACAGGGGGGCTCGAGCAGTACTTC.

This chain uses TRBV5-1 with TRBJ2-3, with TRBD2 matching over 8 bases. Germline lookup yields CDR1 SGHRS and CDR2 YFSETQ. Losses at the gene ends were 1 base for V and 3 bases for J; bases not matched to a gene: 7. The CDR3 is 16 residues long. Written as DNA, the CDR3 is TGCGCCAGCAGCTTGATGGTTGGCGGGGGGACAGATACGCAGTATTTT. It yields the protein CASSLMVGGGTDTQYF.

The chain is built from TRBV18 and TRBJ1-1; 11 bases fit TRBD1. Losses at the gene ends were 4 bases for V and 0 bases for J; bases not matched to a gene: 4. The CDR3 contains 16 residues. Looked up from germline, CDR1 is KGHSH and CDR2 is LQKENI. The CDR3 loop is CASSHGQGAVNTEAFF. The CDR3, as DNA: TGTGCCAGCTCACATGGACAGGGGGCAGTGAACACTGAAGCTTTCTTT. Full variable domain (outside the CDR3, taken from reference TRBV18 and TRBJ1-1): NAGVMQNPRHLVRRRGQEARLRCSPMKGHSHVYWYRQLPEEGLKFMVYLQKENIIDESGMPKERFSAEFPKEGPSILRIQQVVRGDSAAYFCASSHGQGAVNTEAFFGQGTRLTVV.

In this sample, this clonotype turned up a few times. J is TRBJ2-3 and V is TRBV28; the D gene could be TRBD1 or TRBD2 (5 bases each). This CDR3 contains 14 residues. The V gene's germline CDR1 is MDHEN and CDR2 SYDVKM. V lost 6 bases and J lost 2, with 12 bases in between. DNA for the CDR3: TGTGCCAGCAGATTTGGGGGAACCACAGATACGCAGTATTTT. Translated: CASRFGGTTDTQYF. The full variable domain, rest sourced from reference TRBV28 and TRBJ2-3, is DVKVTQSSRYLVKRTGEKVFLECVQDMDHENMFWYRQDPGLGLRLIYFSYDVKMKEKGDIPEGYSVSREKKERFSLILESASTNQTSMYLCASRFGGTTDTQYFGPGTRLTVL.

The chain is built from TRBV2 and TRBJ2-2, with 8 bases identical to TRBD1. The CDR3 length is 17 residues. The ends lost 6 bases at V and 0 bases at J; junction bases unmatched: 9. The germline CDR1 and CDR2 sequences are SNHLY and FYNNEI. The CDR3 DNA reads TGTGCCAGCAGGCCCTACGGACAGGGCGCGAACACCGGGGAGCTGTTTTTT. The encoded protein is CASRPYGQGANTGELFF.

This clonotype is a singleton in its sample. The chain recombines TRBV20-1 with TRBJ2-3, with D maybe TRBD2 (5 bases). Germline V gives CDR1 DFQATT, CDR2 SNEGSKA (reference sequence). The CDR3 is 18 amino acids. Trimming took off 1 base at V and 2 bases at J, with 22 bases between the two ends. The DNA of the CDR3 is TGCAGTGCTAGAGCCGGCCTAGGGCTAGCAGGAAACACAGATACGCAGTATTTT. Its translation is CSARAGLGLAGNTDTQYF.

This clonotype was observed a few times. This rearrangement joins TRBV4-1 to TRBJ2-5; possible D gene TRBD2, 5 bases. V was cut by 5 bases and J by 11 bases, with 12 bases left in between. Germline loops: CDR1 MGHRA, CDR2 YSYEKL. The CDR3 is made up of 11 amino acids. CDR3 DNA: TGCGCCAGCAGCTATGAGAGGGAGCAGTACTTC. It translates to CASSYEREQYF.

The rearrangement joins TRBV20-1 to TRBJ2-7; 7 nucleotides align to TRBD2. CDR3 length: 15 residues. Looked up from germline, CDR1 is DFQATT and CDR2 is SNEGSKA (reference sequence). Trimming took 1 base from V and 3 from J; bases not matched to a gene: 9. DNA of the CDR3: TGCAGTGCTAGAGCCCCTCGGGGGAGGGGCTACGAGCAGTACTTC. Its protein product is CSARAPRGRGYEQYF.

The V and J genes are TRBV7-9 and TRBJ1-1; possibly TRBD1 for D (5 bases). CDR1 and CDR2 from the germline V gene are SEHNR and FQNEAQ (reference sequence). This CDR3 has 14 residues. V lost 10 bases and J 4 bases, leaving 19 bases between the germline ends. DNA for the CDR3: TGTGCCATCGCCGGAGGGGAGGCAAGCACTGAAGCTTTCTTT. It translates to CAIAGGEASTEAFF.

The gene calls are TRBV12-3 or TRBV12-4 and TRBJ2-5; 11 bases align to TRBD2. The CDR3 spans 16 residues. J gave up 11 bases and V 6 bases, and 17 bases lay outside the gene matches. CDR3 in DNA: TGTGCCAGCAGCCAAAGAGGTGTCGGACTAGCGGGTGAGCAGTACTTC. It specifies CASSQRGVGLAGEQYF.

This chain links TRBV7-3 with TRBJ2-3; 11 bases agree with TRBD2. The germline V gene has CDR1 SGHTA and CDR2 FQGTGA. The CDR3 has 16 amino acids. V gave up 3 bases and J gave up 3 bases; unmatched junction bases: 5. The CDR3 region has the DNA TGTGCCAGCAGCTTCACTAGCGGGAGAATGACAGATACGCAGTATTTT. Protein product: CASSFTSGRMTDTQYF.

This clonotype occurred a few times. Here the CDR3 DNA reads TGTGCCAGCAGTGAAGGGGGCGGGGTGTGGGAGCAGTACTTC. Residues: CASSEGGGVWEQYF. The chain employs TRBV2 and TRBJ2-7; D may be TRBD2 (6 bases). Germline V gene data show CDR1 as SNHLY and CDR2 as FYNNEI. The CDR3 has 14 residues. The germline V and J ends were trimmed by 1 base and 7 bases, with 14 bases remaining between them.

The sample holds a few counts of this clonotype. The rearrangement uses TRBV3-1 and TRBJ1-2; no reliable D call. Germline V gene sequence: CDR1 LGHDT, CDR2 YNNKEL (reference sequence). This CDR3 is 14 amino acids long. V was pared by 0 bases and J by 6 bases, with 11 bases between. CDR3: CASSQEFDVHGYTF. CDR3 nucleotides: TGTGCCAGCAGCCAAGAATTCGACGTCCATGGCTACACCTTC. Drawing the rest from reference TRBV3-1 and TRBJ1-2, the complete variable domain is DTAVSQTPKYLVTQMGNDKSIKCEQNLGHDTMYWYKQDSKKFLKIMFSYNNKELIINETVPNRFSPKSPDKAHLNLHINSLELGDSAVYFCASSQEFDVHGYTFGSGTRLTVV.

The J gene is TRBJ1-5, the V gene TRBV29-1, with 11 nucleotides matching TRBD1. V lost 5 bases, J lost 2 bases, and 2 bases stayed unmatched. CDR1 and CDR2 (germline): SQVTM, ANQGSEA. This CDR3 is built from 14 residues. CDR3: CSVRDRGGNQPQHF. The DNA of the CDR3 is TGCAGCGTTAGGGACAGGGGGGGCAATCAGCCCCAGCATTTT.

This chain joins TRBV28 and TRBJ2-5; TRBD1 matches 7 bases. Matching the DNA end better, TRBJ2-7 makes the J call doubtful. Germline values: CDR1 MDHEN, CDR2 SYDVKM. The CDR3 extends over 15 amino acids. The CDR3 region is CASSLKQGKSYEQYF. The CDR3 nucleotides are TGTGCCAGCAGTTTAAAACAGGGGAAGTCCTACGAGCAGTACTTC.

This clonotype was observed a handful of times. The chain links TRBV29-1 to TRBJ1-6, with 7 positions matching TRBD1. After removal of 6 bases from V and 9 bases from J, the junction contained 8 bases not matched to a gene. CDR1 is SQVTM and CDR2 is ANQGSEA in the germline V gene. There are 13 residues in the CDR3. The CDR3 protein is CSVAGQEGSPLHF. DNA of the CDR3: TGCAGCGTAGCCGGACAGGAGGGTTCACCCCTCCACTTT.

A note on this clonotype: One end of the junction does not line up with germline, which may come from a read error. This chain links TRBV4-2 with TRBJ2-7; 11 bases are shared with TRBD2. The CDR3 length is 16 residues. Germline V gives CDR1 LGHNA, CDR2 YNFKEQ. CDR3 in amino acids: CASSQELGLADYEQHF. CDR3 coding DNA: TGTGCCAGCAGCCAAGAGTTGGGACTAGCGGACTACGAGCAGCACTTC.

The genes are TRBV13 and TRBJ2-2, with 8 bases aligning to TRBD2. The CDR3 has 16 amino acids. V was pared by 3 bases and J by 0 bases, with 3 bases of the junction left unmatched. Germline V gene data show CDR1 as PRHDT and CDR2 as FYEKMQ (reference sequence). The CDR3 sequence: CASSFIAGSNTGELFF. The CDR3, as DNA: TGTGCCAGCAGCTTCATAGCGGGATCGAACACCGGGGAGCTGTTTTTT.

The chain links TRBV25-1 to TRBJ1-1; no firm D call. Trimming stripped 4 bases from V and 5 bases from J, with 14 bases between. Germline loops: CDR1 MGHDK, CDR2 SYGVNS. The CDR3 is 14 residues long. The CDR3 region is CASSGDSLGTEAFF. The DNA of the CDR3 is TGTGCCAGCAGTGGAGACTCCCTGGGGACTGAAGCTTTCTTT.

This clonotype was picked up a small number of times. The V call is TRBV3-1, the J call TRBJ2-7; tentatively, D is TRBD1 (6 bases). Looked up from germline, CDR1 is LGHDT and CDR2 is YNNKEL (reference sequence). Trimming took off 0 bases at V and 2 bases at J, with 14 bases between the two ends. The CDR3 spans 16 residues. The CDR3 region has the DNA TGTGCCAGCAGCCAAGACAGGGGCCTGTCAACCTACGAGCAGTACTTC. Its protein is CASSQDRGLSTYEQYF.